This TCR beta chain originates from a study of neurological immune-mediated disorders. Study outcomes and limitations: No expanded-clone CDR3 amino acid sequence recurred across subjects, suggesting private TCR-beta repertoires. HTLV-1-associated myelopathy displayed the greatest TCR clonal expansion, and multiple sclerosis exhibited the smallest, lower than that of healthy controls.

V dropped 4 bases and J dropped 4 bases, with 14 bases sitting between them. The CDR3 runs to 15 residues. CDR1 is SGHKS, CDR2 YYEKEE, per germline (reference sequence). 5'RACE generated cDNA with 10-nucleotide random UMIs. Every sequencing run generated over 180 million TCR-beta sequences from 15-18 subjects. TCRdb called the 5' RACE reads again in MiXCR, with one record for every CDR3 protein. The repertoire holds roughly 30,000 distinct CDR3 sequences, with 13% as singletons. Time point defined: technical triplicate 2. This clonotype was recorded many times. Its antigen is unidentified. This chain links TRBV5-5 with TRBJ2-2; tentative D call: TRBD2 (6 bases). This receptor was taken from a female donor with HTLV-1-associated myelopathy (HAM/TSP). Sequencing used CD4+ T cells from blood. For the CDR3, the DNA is TGTGCCAGCAGCCCCTTGCGGGAAGCCACCGGGGAGCTGTTTTTT. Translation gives CASSPLREATGELFF. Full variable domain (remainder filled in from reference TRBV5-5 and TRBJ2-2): DAGVTQSPTHLIKTRGQQVTLRCSPISGHKSVSWYQQVLGQGPQFIFQYYEKEERGRGNFPDRFSARQFPNYSSELNVNALLLGDSALYLCASSPLREATGELFFGEGSRLTVL.